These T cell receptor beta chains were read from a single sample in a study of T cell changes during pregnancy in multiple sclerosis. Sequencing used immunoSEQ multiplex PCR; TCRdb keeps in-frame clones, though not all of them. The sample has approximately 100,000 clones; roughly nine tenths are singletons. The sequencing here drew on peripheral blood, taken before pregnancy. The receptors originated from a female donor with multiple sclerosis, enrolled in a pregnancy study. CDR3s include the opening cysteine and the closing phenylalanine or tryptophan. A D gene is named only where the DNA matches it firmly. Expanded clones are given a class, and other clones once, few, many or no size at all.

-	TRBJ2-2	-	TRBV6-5	CASSPDRNTGELFF	TGTGCCAGCAGCCCGGACAGGAACACCGGGGAGCTGTTTTTT
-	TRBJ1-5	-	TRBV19	CASSTGQRTNQPQHF	TGTGCCAGTAGTACCGGACAGAGAACTAATCAGCCCCAGCATTTT
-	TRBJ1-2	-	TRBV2	CASSERAPSSYGYTF	TGTGCCAGCAGTGAAAGAGCGCCTAGTTCCTATGGCTACACCTTC
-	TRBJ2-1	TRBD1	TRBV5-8	CASSLQGSNEQFF	TGTGCCAGCAGCTTACAGGGGAGTAATGAGCAGTTCTTC
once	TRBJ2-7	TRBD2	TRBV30	CAWSSWEGNEQYF	TGTGCCTGGAGTAGTTGGGAGGGAAACGAGCAGTACTTC
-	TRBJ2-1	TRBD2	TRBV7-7	CASTRSLAGDNEQFF	TGTGCTAGCACCAGATCACTAGCGGGAGACAATGAGCAGTTCTTC
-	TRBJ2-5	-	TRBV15	CATSKSRGLLETQYF	TGTGCCACCAGCAAATCGAGGGGGTTGTTGGAGACCCAGTACTTC
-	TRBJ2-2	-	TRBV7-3	CASSLFGVTGELFF	TGTGCCAGCAGCTTATTCGGGGTTACCGGGGAGCTGTTTTTT
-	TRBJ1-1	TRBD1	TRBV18	CASSPLSRTDRGTEAFF	TGTGCCAGCTCACCACTATCAAGGACAGACAGGGGCACTGAAGCTTTCTTT
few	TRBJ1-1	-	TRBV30	CAWKSRQNTEAFF	TGTGCCTGGAAATCCCGACAGAACACTGAAGCTTTCTTT
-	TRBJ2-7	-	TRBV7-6	CASSLTSVSYEQYF	TGTGCCAGCAGCTTGACTAGTGTCTCCTACGAGCAGTACTTC
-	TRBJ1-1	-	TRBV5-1	CASSLWGGNTEAFF	TGCGCCAGCAGCTTGTGGGGGGGGAACACTGAAGCTTTCTTT
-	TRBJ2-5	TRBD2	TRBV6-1	CASSGTTSGAETQYF	TGTGCCAGCAGTGGCACCACTAGCGGGGCTGAGACCCAGTACTTC
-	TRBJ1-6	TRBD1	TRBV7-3	CASSLDRGSSYNSPLHF	TGTGCCAGCAGCTTAGACAGGGGAAGCTCCTATAATTCACCCCTCCACTTT
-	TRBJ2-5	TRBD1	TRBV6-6	CASSLTGGEETQYF	TGTGCCAGCAGTTTGACAGGGGGTGAAGAGACCCAGTACTTC
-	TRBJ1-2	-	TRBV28	CASALSASYGYTF	TGTGCCAGCGCCCTTTCTGCGAGCTATGGCTACACCTTC